This T cell receptor (beta chain) was sequenced during a study of tissue T cells after allogeneic stem cell transplantation. Study-wide points: In patients and mice, blood and spleen missed much of tissue repertoire.

Noted time point: mouse harvest day 14 after allogeneic transplant. The graft held 10^6 splenic CD5+ T cells and 10^7 T-cell-depleted bone marrow cells. B6 (H2b) cells into BALB/c (H2d) mice; tissues taken at day 7 or 14. Sequencing used immunoSEQ multiplex PCR; TCRdb keeps in-frame clones, though not all of them. The sample holds 4,500 to 5,500 clones, approximately 30% seen once. The CDR3 is 15 residues long. CDR1 is KGHPV, CDR2 FQNQEV, per germline (reference sequence). V was shortened by 0 bases and J by 3 bases, with 8 bases between the two germline ends. This clone has more than one count but fewer than ten. Its antigen is as yet unknown. Gene names are mouse gene names. The read terminates 1 residue ahead of where the CDR3 ends, so the germline J gene completes it.

The receptor comes from a female BALB/c mouse given C57BL/6 T cells with graft-versus-host disease after an allogeneic hematopoietic cell transplant. The specimen sequenced was skin. The chain couples TRBV26 to TRBJ1-4; D is possibly TRBD1 (6 bases). CDR3 DNA (partial): TGTGCCAGCAGTCTGTCCGGGACAACCAACGAAAGATTATTT. Translation: CASSLSGTTNERLF. The full CDR3 reads CASSLSGTTNERLFF.